What follows describes a single T cell receptor (beta chain). As yet, its antigen is unknown. TCRdb analysed the reads with MiXCR anew, one entry per CDR3 protein. Seen here are 290,000 or so distinct CDR3 sequences, 9.6% observed once, and the top ten hold approximately 2.4%. CDR3 length: 15 residues. CDR1 KGHSH and CDR2 LQKENI come from the germline V gene. Trimming took off 2 bases at V and 0 bases at J, with 11 bases between the two ends. This sample stems from a study of T cell repertoires in cytomegalovirus infection. In the study overall: CMV infection plus the matching HLA type was flagged by public TCR beta signatures.

Study results and caveats: Predominance within the ex vivo response was attributable to HLA-C-restricted CMV-specific TCR beta clonotypes. Cumulative frequency (of public TCR beta family members) identified carriers of CMV plus the relevant HLA.

Sequenced: PBMCs. The gene calls are TRBV18 and TRBJ2-7, with TRBD2 as a possible D gene (6 bases). The origin of this receptor is a human donor in good health (CMV status not recorded). Some clones in this sample may be carry-over from other donors' samples. In nucleotides, the CDR3 is TGTGCCAGCTCACCATCGGCGGGGAGCTCCTACGAGCAGTACGTC. This sequence encodes CASSPSAGSSYEQYV.